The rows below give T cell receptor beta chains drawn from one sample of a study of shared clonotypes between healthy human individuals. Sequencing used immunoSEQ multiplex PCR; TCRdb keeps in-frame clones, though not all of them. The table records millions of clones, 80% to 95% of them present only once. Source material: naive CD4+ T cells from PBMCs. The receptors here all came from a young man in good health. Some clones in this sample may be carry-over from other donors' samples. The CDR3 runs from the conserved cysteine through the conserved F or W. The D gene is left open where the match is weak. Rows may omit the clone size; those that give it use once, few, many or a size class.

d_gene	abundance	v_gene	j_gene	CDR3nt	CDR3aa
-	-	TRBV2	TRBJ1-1	TGTGCCTCCAGCATCCGTAGCAGGGTAGGAGCTTTCTTT	CASSIRSRVGAFF
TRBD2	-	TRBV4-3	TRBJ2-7	TGCGCCAGCAGCCAAGCCTATAGCGGGTTTAACTACGAGCAGTACTTC	CASSQAYSGFNYEQYF
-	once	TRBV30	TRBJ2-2	TGTGCCTGGAGTCCGGGCGCCGGGGAGCTGTTTTTT	CAWSPGAGELFF
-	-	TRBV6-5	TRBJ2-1	TGTGCCAGCAGTTTGGACAGTTACAATGAGCAGTTCTTC	CASSLDSYNEQFF
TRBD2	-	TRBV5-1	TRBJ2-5	TGCGCCAGCAGCCCCGGGACTAGCGGGACGTTGGAGACCCAGTACTTC	CASSPGTSGTLETQYF
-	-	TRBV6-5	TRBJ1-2	TGTGTCAGCAGTCACCGGGACGGCCACTACACCTTC	CVSSHRDGHYTF
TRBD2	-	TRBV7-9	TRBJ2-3	TGTGCCAGCAGCTTAGGAAGAGGTAGCGGGAGTCAGGATACGCAGTATTTT	CASSLGRGSGSQDTQYF
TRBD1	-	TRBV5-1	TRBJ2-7	TGCGCCAGCAGCCAACAGGGGGCGTCCTACGAGCAGTACTTC	CASSQQGASYEQYF
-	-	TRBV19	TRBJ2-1	TGTGCCAGTAGTTTTCTCCCTTCCCTCGGGGGCAATGAGCAGTTCTTC	CASSFLPSLGGNEQFF
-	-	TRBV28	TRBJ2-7	TGTGCCAGCAGTTGGCTGATAGGTTCCTACGAGCAGTACTTC	CASSWLIGSYEQYF
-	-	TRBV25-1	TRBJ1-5	TGTGCCAGCAGTCCAGGTAGCAATCAGCCCCAGCATTTT	CASSPGSNQPQHF
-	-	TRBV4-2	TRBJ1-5	TGTGCCAGCAGCCAAGGCCCGGCGGGTGCCAATCAGCCCCAGCATTTT	CASSQGPAGANQPQHF
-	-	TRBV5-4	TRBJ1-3	TGTGCCAGCAGCCCGGGGCTAGATTCAGGAAACACCATATATTTT	CASSPGLDSGNTIYF
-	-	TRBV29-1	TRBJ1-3	TGCAGCGTTGAATCTGGAAACACCATATATTTT	CSVESGNTIYF
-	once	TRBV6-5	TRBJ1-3	TGTGCCAGCACCGGGACTGGAAACACCATATATTTT	CASTGTGNTIYF
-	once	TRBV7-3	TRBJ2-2	TGTGCCAGCAGCCAAACCGGGACTCAGAACACCGGGGAGCTGTTTTTT	CASSQTGTQNTGELFF